The clone carrying this T cell receptor beta chain was counted ten times or more. Its specificity is unknown. From the germline J gene comes the end of the CDR3, since the read stops 3 residues before it. The data stem from a study of T cell clonality in common variable immunodeficiency. Study-level points and caveats: Compared with healthy controls, CVID subjects showed increased TCRbeta clonality, mostly in about a third. In common variable immunodeficiency, TCR beta chains reportedly carried fewer deletions and N-nucleotide insertions.

This CDR3 has 14 residues. Germline-derived CDR1 and CDR2 are LNHDA and SQIVND (reference sequence). The V end was cut by 6 bases, the J end by 0 bases, with 6 bases between. Repertoires were generated with immunoSEQ multiplex PCR, while TCRdb's copy carries only in-frame clones and drops some. The profile covers tens of thousands of clones, none occurring a single time. The TCR comes from a person aged 18 to 70 in good health. The chain links TRBV19 to TRBJ2-6; weak D call: TRBD2 (6 bases). Sequenced: peripheral blood mononuclear cells. CDR3 DNA (partial): TGTGCCAGTAGGGGACTCTCTGGGGCCAACGTC. Its protein is CASRGLSGANV. From start to end, the CDR3 is CASRGLSGANVLTF.